This T cell receptor (beta chain) was found in a study of OX40 agonist ivuxolimab in advanced cancers. Overall study findings and caveats: In the 0.1 to 3.0 mg/kg range, CD4+ and CD8+ blood T cells had expanded clonally by week 6.

Germline V gene lookup returns CDR1 SGDLS and CDR2 YYNGEE. There are 14 residues in the CDR3. Clones were sequenced by immunoSEQ multiplex PCR, and TCRdb holds only the in-frame ones, with some missing. The sample carries 60,000 to 100,000 clones, around 87% recorded once. Regarding this clone: The antigen is not known. At one of its ends the junction is not consistent with the germline gene, which may arise from a read error.

The sample was CD4+ or CD8+ T cells sorted from blood, taken in a trial of the OX40 agonist ivuxolimab. The chain uses TRBV9 and TRBJ2-3, with D uncertain. The TCR was taken from an adult with an advanced solid tumor such as melanoma, head and neck, liver or kidney cancer. This chain's CDR3 is CASSITPSTDTQYF. In nucleotides, the CDR3 is TGTGCCAGCAGCATAACCCCCAGCACCGATACGCAGTATTTT.